The next 12 T cell receptor beta chains were all read from a single sample in a study of blood T cell repertoires in COVID-19. Sequencing was performed with immunoSEQ multiplex PCR; in TCRdb, only in-frame clones are kept and a portion is missing. The sample has roughly 290,000 clones, over 80% seen once. Material for sequencing was peripheral blood. The receptor set was obtained from a woman in her 50s with active or convalescent COVID-19.

V usage is TRBV29-1 and J usage is TRBJ2-7, with unresolved D. The germline V gene encodes CDR1 SQVTM and CDR2 ANQGSEA. The CDR3 length is 11 residues. The V and J ends lost 4 bases and 4 bases respectively, with 8 bases between them. The CDR3 DNA reads TGCAGCGTTGCAGGATTGTACGAGCAGTACTTC. Translation gives CSVAGLYEQYF.

The V gene is TRBV11-3, the J gene TRBJ1-2; possible D gene TRBD1, 5 bases. Trimming removed 8 bases from V and 5 bases from J, with 27 bases in between. The CDR3 totals 17 residues. Germline V gene data show CDR1 as SGHNT and CDR2 as YENEEA. The CDR3, as DNA: TGTGCCAGCCCTCGGGACTCCCAATCACCGGTGATTTATGGCTACACCTTC. Translation: CASPRDSQSPVIYGYTF.

This chain joins TRBV28 and TRBJ2-6; the D gene is possibly TRBD1 (5 bases). The V and J ends lost 4 bases and 0 bases respectively, with 13 bases between them. This CDR3 contains 17 residues. Germline-derived CDR1 and CDR2 are MDHEN and SYDVKM. CDR3 loop: CASSWARDSSGANVLTF. The CDR3 DNA reads as TGTGCCAGCAGTTGGGCCCGCGACAGCTCTGGGGCCAACGTCCTGACTTTC.

The V gene is TRBV18, the J gene TRBJ1-5; weak D call: TRBD1 (5 bases). Germline CDR1 and CDR2: KGHSH and LQKENI. V was cut by 1 base and J by 2 bases, with 9 bases left in between. The CDR3 is 15 amino acids. The chain's CDR3 is CASSPLQGGNQPQHF. CDR3 DNA: TGTGCCAGCTCACCACTCCAGGGTGGCAATCAGCCCCAGCATTTT.

The chain joins TRBV4-2 to TRBJ2-1; 12 nucleotides align to TRBD2. This CDR3 comprises 15 residues. The V segment lost 4 bases and the J segment 8 bases; nucleotides outside the gene matches: 6. Looked up from germline, CDR1 is LGHNA and CDR2 is YNFKEQ. The CDR3 nucleotides are TGTGCCAGCAGCCGGACTAGCGGGATTGGGGATGAGCAGTTCTTC. As protein: CASSRTSGIGDEQFF.

This clone was observed once. The chain is built from TRBV9 and TRBJ2-5, with D perhaps matching TRBD2 (6 bases). Germline CDR1 and CDR2: SGDLS and YYNGEE. The CDR3 has 14 amino acids. V lost 3 bases and J 5 bases, leaving 14 bases between the germline ends. CDR3 DNA: TGTGCCAGCAGCGACTCGGGAGTCGGGGAGACCCAGTACTTC. The encoded protein is CASSDSGVGETQYF.

This sequence joins TRBV9 and TRBJ1-2; D not resolved. This CDR3 contains 13 residues. Germline V lookup: CDR1 SGDLS, CDR2 YYNGEE. The V end was cut by 2 bases, the J end by 2 bases, with 7 bases between. The CDR3 region is CASSVEPNYGYTF. CDR3 sequence (DNA): TGTGCCAGCAGCGTGGAGCCCAACTATGGCTACACCTTC.

The chain employs TRBV6-2 or TRBV6-3 and TRBJ1-3, with D unclear. The CDR3 has 15 amino acids. The V end was cut by 6 bases, the J end by 0 bases, with 12 bases between. In germline, CDR1 is MNHEY, CDR2 SVGEGT. CDR3 nucleotide sequence: TGTGCCAGCAGCCAGACTTTCAGCTCTGGAAACACCATATATTTT. It is translated as CASSQTFSSGNTIYF.

The rearrangement links TRBV15 to TRBJ2-3, with TRBD2 identical over 7 bases. The germline CDR1 and CDR2 sequences are LNHNV and YYDKDF (reference sequence). J was trimmed by 1 base and V by 4 bases; bases with no gene match: 11. CDR3 size: 17 residues. CDR3 in amino acids: CATSTPGREVGTDTQYF. As DNA, the CDR3 is TGTGCCACCAGCACCCCTGGCCGGGAGGTTGGCACAGATACGCAGTATTTT.

The rearrangement uses TRBV11-1 and TRBJ2-3; maybe TRBD1 (6 bases). The CDR3 runs 14 residues. Germline lookup yields CDR1 SGHAT and CDR2 FQDESV (reference sequence). Between the trimmed V and J ends, which lost 2 bases and 2 bases, there was a span of 8 bases. CDR3 nucleotide sequence: TGTGCCAGCAGCTTAAGGGGGTTCACAGATACGCAGTATTTT. Amino acids: CASSLRGFTDTQYF. Full variable domain (missing parts from reference TRBV11-1 and TRBJ2-3): EAEVAQSPRYKITEKSQAVAFWCDPISGHATLYWYRQILGQGPELLVQFQDESVVDDSQLPKDRFSAERLKGVDSTLKIQPAELGDSAMYLCASSLRGFTDTQYFGPGTRLTVL.

The J gene is TRBJ2-7, the V gene TRBV7-8, with 7 bases identical to TRBD2. V was pared by 3 bases and J by 2 bases, with 4 bases of the junction left unmatched. The germline gives CDR1 SGHVS, CDR2 FQNEAQ. CDR3 length equals 14 residues. In DNA form, the CDR3 reads TGTGCCAGCAGCTTGACTAGCAGAGCCTACGAGCAGTACTTC. Translation gives CASSLTSRAYEQYF. The complete variable domain, with remaining parts taken from reference TRBV7-8 and TRBJ2-7, reads GAGVSQSPRYKVAKRGQDVALRCDPISGHVSLFWYQQALGQGPEFLTYFQNEAQLDKSGLPSDRFFAERPEGSVSTLKIQRTQQEDSAVYLCASSLTSRAYEQYFGPGTRLTVT.

J is TRBJ1-2 and V is TRBV7-8, with 7 bases that match TRBD1. Germline loops: CDR1 SGHVS, CDR2 FQNEAQ. Trimming removed 5 bases from V and 6 bases from J; junction bases left unmatched: 6. The CDR3 sequence is 13 residues long. The CDR3 here is CASSQRTGDGYTF. CDR3 nucleotides: TGTGCCAGCAGCCAAAGGACAGGTGATGGCTACACCTTC.